This T cell receptor (beta chain) derives from a study of molecular identifiers for immune sequencing clone quantification (dated 2018 in TCRdb). In terms of the full investigation: In a replicate experiment, RNA from approximately 22,000 or 94,000 naive CD8 T cells was split into five aliquots, four of which were sequenced. This methods study benchmarked molecular-identifier clustering-based TCR repertoire sequencing (MIDCIRS) and TCR RNA copy counting, using CD8 T cells to do so.

Naive CD8 T cell libraries were made from 20,000 to 1,000,000 sorted cells using 10%, 30% or 50% of purified RNA. On a BD FACSAria II, naive CD8 T cells were FACS-sorted as CD8+CD4-CCR7+CD45RA+ and collected into RLT Plus buffer. To test detection sensitivity, Jurkat RNA equal to under 13 TCR copies was added to samples of about 20,000-1,000,000 naive CD8 T cells. Enrichment of CD8 T cells was done with RosetteSep CD8+ T Cell Enrichment Cocktail plus Ficoll-Paque, and ACK red cell lysis came afterward. In the germline V gene (reference sequence), CDR1 corresponds to MNHEY and CDR2 to SMNVEV. Counted from cysteine to phenylalanine, this CDR3 has 14 amino acids. The entry retains the CDR3 DNA only, 42 bases that are in frame from base 1. Results the study describes overall, beyond this receptor: Modeling gave about 3.3 recovered TCR RNA copies per cell versus 8 to 10 by digital PCR, implying around 33% capture efficiency. Spiked-in Jurkat TCR RNA equal to a single cell's worth was reported to be detectable even within 1,100,000 naive CD8 T cells. Highly expanded clone sizes could be underestimated because identical TCR molecules may share a barcode. The naive libraries included spiked-in Jurkat TCR RNA (10 copies' worth), and this RNA is not part of the donor repertoire. In CMV-specific effector cells, clones with more than 20 RNA copies accounted for over 97% of molecules, whereas in naive cells such clones accounted for under 1%. When barcode sub-clustering was left out, chimeric consensus sequences inflated TCR diversity, with chimeras reaching as high as 47%.

The library was obtained by PCR. Sequencing was performed on a NextSeq 500. Bulk TCR libraries were prepared as previously described, using TCR primers listed in Table S5. Purification of total RNA was performed with the Qiagen AllPrep DNA/RNA kit. Before analysis, reads from multiple sequencing runs of one library were combined. Turning to the authors' computational methods: Reads were retained only if the reads had an exact TCR constant sequence, and the retained reads were trimmed to 150 nt and grouped according to their 12-nt molecular barcodes. Reads in each barcode group were sub-clustered using a 15% Levenshtein threshold, and a quality-weighted consensus sequence was built for each RNA molecule. Non-functional sequences were discarded, and so were lower-count sequences lying one edit away from another sequence. Barcode sub-clusters with fewer than 20% of the maximum read count were removed, based on fitting two negative binomial distributions. TCRdb passed the public sequencing reads through fastp at Q25 and MiXCR, retaining productive beta sequences. A single entry per CDR3 protein holds the most common genes and DNA from its merged rows. The V and J calls were determined by TCRdb, not by the authors. Here the sample has over 50,000 distinct CDR3 sequences; roughly 38% occur a single time. Less than 5% of the sample lies in the top ten.

Regarding this clonotype: This clone's antigen is unknown. At one of its ends the junction is not consistent with the germline gene, which may arise from a read error.

This chain is built from TRBV27 and TRBJ2-3; TRBD2 aligns with 11 central bases. The clonotype originates from a human donor in good health. Some libraries in this study had Jurkat cell RNA spiked in. Input material: naive CD8+ T cells from blood, with Jurkat cell RNA spiked in. This specimen's cell subset or site label, interpreted: FACS-sorted CD8+CD4-CCR7+CD45RA+ naive T cells. The nucleotides are TGTGCCAGCAGTTTTGGCCTAGCGGGAGGCACGCGGTATTTT. This codes for CASSFGLAGGTRYF.